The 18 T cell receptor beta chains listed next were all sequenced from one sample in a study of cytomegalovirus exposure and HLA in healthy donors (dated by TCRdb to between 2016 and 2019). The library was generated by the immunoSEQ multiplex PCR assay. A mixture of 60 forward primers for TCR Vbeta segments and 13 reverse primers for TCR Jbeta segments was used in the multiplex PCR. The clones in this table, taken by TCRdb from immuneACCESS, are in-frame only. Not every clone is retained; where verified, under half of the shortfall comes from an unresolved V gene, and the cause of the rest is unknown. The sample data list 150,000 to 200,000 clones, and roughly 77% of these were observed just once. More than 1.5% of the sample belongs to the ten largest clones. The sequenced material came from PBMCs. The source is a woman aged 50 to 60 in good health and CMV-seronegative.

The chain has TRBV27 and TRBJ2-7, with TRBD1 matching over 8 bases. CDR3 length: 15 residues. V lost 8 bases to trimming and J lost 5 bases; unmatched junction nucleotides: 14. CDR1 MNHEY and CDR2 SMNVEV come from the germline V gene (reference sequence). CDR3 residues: CASRPFLGQGHEQYF. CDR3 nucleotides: TGTGCCAGCCGACCTTTCCTAGGACAGGGACACGAGCAGTACTTC.

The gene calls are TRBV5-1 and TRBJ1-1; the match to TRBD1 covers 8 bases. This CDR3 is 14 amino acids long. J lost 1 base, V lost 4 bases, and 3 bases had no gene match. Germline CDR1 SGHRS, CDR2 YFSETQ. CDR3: CASSPDRGNTEAFF. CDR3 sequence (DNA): TGCGCCAGCAGCCCAGACAGGGGGAACACTGAAGCTTTCTTT.

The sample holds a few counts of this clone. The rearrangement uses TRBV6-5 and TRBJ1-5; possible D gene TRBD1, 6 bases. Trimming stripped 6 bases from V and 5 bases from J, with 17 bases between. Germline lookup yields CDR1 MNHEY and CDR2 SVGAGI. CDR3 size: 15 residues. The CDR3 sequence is CASSTGTGRDQPQHF. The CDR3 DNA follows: TGTGCCAGCAGCACCGGAACAGGGAGGGATCAGCCCCAGCATTTT.

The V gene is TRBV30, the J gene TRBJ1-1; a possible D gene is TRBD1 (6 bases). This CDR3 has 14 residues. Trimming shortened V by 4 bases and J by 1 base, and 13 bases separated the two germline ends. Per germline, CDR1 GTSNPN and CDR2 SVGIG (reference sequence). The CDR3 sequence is CAWNTGTPNTEAFF. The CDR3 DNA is TGTGCCTGGAATACCGGGACACCGAACACTGAAGCTTTCTTT.

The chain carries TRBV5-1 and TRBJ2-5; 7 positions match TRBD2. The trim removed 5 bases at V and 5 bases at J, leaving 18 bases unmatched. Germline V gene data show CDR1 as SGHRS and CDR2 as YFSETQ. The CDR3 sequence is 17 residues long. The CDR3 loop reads CASSNPGLKSILETQYF. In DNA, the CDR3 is TGCGCCAGCAGTAATCCGGGACTAAAGTCAATCCTCGAGACCCAGTACTTC.

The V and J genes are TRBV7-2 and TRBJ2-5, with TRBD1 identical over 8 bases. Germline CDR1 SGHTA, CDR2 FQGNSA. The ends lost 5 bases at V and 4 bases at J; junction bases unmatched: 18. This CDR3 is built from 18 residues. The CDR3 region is CASSLKGGRGRGGETQYF. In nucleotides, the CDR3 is TGTGCCAGCAGCCTAAAAGGGGGCAGGGGGCGAGGAGGAGAGACCCAGTACTTC.

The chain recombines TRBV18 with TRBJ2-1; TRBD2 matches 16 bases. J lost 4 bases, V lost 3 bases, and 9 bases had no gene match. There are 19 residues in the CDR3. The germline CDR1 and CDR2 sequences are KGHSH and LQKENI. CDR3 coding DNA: TGTGCCAGCTCACCCCAGGGACTAGCGGGAGGGCCGTCTTACAATGAGCAGTTCTTC. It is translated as CASSPQGLAGGPSYNEQFF.

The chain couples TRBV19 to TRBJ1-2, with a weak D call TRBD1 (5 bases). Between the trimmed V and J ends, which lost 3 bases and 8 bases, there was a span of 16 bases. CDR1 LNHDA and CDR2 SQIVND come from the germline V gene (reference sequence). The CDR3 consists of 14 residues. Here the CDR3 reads CASSIITAGQGYTF. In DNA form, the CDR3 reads TGTGCCAGTAGTATTATAACGGCAGGGCAAGGCTACACCTTC.

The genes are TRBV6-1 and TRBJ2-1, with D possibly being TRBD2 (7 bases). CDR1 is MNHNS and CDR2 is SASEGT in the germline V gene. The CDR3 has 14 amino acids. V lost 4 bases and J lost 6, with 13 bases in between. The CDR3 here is CASSGVGGRNEQFF. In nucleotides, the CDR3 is TGTGCCAGCAGTGGGGTGGGGGGGCGCAATGAGCAGTTCTTC.

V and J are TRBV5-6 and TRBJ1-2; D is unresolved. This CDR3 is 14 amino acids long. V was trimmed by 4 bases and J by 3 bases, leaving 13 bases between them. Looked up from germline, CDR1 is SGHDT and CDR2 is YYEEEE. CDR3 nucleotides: TGTGCCAGCAGCCCCATAAACCGGGACTATGGCTACACCTTC. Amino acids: CASSPINRDYGYTF.

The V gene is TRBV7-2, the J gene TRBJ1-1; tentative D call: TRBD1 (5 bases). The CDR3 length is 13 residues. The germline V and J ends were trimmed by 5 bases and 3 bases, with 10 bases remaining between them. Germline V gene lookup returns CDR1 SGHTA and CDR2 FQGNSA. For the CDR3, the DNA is TGTGCCAGCAGCGGACAAATGTACACTGAAGCTTTCTTT. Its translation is CASSGQMYTEAFF.

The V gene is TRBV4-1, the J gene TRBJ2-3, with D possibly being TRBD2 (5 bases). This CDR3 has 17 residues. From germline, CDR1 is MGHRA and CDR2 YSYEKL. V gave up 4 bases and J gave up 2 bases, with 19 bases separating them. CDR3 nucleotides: TGCGCCAGCAGCCGAGATTTGACTACATCAGACACAGATACGCAGTATTTT. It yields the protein CASSRDLTTSDTDTQYF.

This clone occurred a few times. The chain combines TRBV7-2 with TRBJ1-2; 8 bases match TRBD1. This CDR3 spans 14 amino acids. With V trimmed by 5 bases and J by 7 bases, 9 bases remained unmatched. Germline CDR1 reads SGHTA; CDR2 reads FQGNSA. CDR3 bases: TGTGCCAGCAGCCCCCGGGACAGGCTAGGTGGCTACACCTTC. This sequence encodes CASSPRDRLGGYTF.

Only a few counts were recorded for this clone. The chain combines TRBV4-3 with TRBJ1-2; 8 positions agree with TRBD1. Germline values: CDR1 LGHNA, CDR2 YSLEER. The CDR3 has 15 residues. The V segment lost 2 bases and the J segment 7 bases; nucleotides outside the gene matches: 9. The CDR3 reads CASSQPGQGIGGYTF. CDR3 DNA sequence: TGCGCCAGCAGCCAACCTGGACAGGGAATCGGTGGCTACACCTTC.

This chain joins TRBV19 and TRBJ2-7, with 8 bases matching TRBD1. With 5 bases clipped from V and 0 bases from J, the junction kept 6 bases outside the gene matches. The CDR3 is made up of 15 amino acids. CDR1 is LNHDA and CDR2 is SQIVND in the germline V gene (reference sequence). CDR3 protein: CASSRTGPNSYEQYF. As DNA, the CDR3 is TGTGCCAGTAGTCGGACAGGGCCAAACTCCTACGAGCAGTACTTC.

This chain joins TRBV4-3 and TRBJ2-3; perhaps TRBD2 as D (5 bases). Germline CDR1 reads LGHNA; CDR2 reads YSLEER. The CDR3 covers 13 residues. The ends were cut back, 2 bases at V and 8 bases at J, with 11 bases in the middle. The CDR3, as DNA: TGCGCCAGCAGCCAACCACTAGAAGGTACGCAGTATTTT. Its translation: CASSQPLEGTQYF.

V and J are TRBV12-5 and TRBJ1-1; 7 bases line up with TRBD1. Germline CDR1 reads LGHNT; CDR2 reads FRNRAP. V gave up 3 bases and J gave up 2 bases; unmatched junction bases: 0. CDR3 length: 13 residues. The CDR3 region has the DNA TGTGCTAGTGGTTTAGGGGGCAACACTGAAGCTTTCTTT. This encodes CASGLGGNTEAFF.

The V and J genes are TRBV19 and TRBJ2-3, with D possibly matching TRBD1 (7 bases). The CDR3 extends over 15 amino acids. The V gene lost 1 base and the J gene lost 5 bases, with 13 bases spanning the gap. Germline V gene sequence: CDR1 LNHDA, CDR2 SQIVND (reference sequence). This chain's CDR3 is CASSIGAGGGDTQYF. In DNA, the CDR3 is TGTGCCAGTAGTATAGGGGCAGGGGGAGGAGATACGCAGTATTTT.